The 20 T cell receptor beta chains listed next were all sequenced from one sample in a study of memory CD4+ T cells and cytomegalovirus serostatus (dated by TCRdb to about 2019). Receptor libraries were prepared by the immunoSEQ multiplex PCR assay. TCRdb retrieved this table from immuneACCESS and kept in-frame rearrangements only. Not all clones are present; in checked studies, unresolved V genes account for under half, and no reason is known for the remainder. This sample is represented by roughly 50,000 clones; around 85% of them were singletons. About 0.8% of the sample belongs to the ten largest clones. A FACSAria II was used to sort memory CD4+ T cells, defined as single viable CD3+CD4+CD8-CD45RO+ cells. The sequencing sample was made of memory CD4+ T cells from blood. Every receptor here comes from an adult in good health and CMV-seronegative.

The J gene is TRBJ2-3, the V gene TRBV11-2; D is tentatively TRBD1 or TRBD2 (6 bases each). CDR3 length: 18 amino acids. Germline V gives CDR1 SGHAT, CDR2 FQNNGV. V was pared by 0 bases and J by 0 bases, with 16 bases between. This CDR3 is CASSLEGWGATSTDTQYF. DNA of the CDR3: TGTGCCAGCAGCTTAGAAGGGTGGGGGGCCACTAGCACAGATACGCAGTATTTT.

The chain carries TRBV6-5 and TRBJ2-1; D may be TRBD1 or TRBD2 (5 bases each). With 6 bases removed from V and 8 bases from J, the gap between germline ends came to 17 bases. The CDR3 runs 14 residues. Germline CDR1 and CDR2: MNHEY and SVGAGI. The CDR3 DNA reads TGTGCCAGCAGGGTAGGGACCTCCCGGCATGAGCAGTTCTTC. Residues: CASRVGTSRHEQFF.

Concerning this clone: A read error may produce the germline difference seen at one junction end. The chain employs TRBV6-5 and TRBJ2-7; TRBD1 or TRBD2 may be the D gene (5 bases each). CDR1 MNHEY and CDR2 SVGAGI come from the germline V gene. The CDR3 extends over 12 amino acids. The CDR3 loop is CASSRGSSEQYF. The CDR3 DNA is TGTGCCAGCAGTCGGGGCTCCTCCGAGCAGTACTTC.

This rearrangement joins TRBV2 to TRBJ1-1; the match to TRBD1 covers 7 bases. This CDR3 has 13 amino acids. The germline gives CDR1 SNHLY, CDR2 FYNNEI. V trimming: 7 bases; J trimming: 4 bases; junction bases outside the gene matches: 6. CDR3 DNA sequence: TGTGCCAGCACTCAGGGGGGGGGCACTGAAGCTTTCTTT. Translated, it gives CASTQGGGTEAFF.

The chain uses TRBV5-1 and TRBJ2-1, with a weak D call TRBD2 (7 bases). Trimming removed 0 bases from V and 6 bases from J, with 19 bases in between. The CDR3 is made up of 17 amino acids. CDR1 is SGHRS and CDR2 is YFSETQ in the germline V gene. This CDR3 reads CASSLGGGGGLPNEQFF. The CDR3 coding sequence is TGCGCCAGCAGCTTGGGGGGTGGCGGGGGCCTCCCCAATGAGCAGTTCTTC.

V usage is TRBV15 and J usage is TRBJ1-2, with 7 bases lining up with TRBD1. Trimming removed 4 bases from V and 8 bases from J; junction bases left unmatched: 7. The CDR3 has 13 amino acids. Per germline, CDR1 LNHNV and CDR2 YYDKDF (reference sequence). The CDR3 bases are TGTGCCACCAGCACCCGACAGGGCTTCGGCTACACCTTC. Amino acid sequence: CATSTRQGFGYTF.

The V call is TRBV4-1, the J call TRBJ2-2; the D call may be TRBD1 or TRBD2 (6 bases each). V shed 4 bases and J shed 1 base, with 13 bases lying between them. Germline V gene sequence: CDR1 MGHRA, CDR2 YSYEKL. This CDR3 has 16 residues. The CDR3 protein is CASSRAGGGNTGELFF. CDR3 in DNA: TGCGCCAGCAGCCGAGCAGGAGGGGGGAACACCGGGGAGCTGTTTTTT.

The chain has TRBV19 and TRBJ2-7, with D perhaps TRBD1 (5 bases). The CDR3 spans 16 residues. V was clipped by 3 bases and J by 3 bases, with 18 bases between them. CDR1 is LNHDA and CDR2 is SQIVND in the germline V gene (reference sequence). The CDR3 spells CASSIEIPGLGYEQYF. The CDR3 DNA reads TGTGCCAGTAGTATCGAGATTCCAGGGTTGGGCTACGAGCAGTACTTC. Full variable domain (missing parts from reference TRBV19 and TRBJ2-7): DGGITQSPKYLFRKEGQNVTLSCEQNLNHDAMYWYRQDPGQGLRLIYYSQIVNDFQKGDIAEGYSVSREKKESFPLTVTSAQKNPTAFYLCASSIEIPGLGYEQYFGPGTRLTVT.

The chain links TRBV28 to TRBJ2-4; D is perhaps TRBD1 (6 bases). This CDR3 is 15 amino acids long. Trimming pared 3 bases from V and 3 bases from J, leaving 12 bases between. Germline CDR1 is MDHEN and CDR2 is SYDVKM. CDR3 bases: TGTGCCAGCAGTTTCGTCCAGGACAGCAAAAACATTCAGTACTTC. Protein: CASSFVQDSKNIQYF.

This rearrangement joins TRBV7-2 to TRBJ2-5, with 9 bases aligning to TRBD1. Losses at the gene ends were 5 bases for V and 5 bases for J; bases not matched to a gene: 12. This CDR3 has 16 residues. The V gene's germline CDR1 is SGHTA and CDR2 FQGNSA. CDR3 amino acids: CASSDKDRGHRETQYF. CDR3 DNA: TGTGCCAGCAGCGACAAGGACAGGGGCCATCGGGAGACCCAGTACTTC.

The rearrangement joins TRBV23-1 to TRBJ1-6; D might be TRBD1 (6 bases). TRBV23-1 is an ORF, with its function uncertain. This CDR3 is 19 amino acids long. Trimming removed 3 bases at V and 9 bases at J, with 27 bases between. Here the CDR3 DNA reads TGCGCCAGCAGTCATCCCCGAGCCAGGCAGGGGAAGGTGAGTTCACCCCTCCACTTT. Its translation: CASSHPRARQGKVSSPLHF.

The CDR3, as DNA: TGTGCCAGCAGCGCCAGATCCGGACTAGCGGCCTACAATGAGCAGTTCTTC. Its translation: CASSARSGLAAYNEQFF. J is TRBJ2-1 and V is TRBV11-3, with 10 nucleotides matching TRBD2. The junction had 9 bases not matched to a gene; V was cut back by 5 bases and J by 2 bases. This CDR3 has 17 residues. The germline gives CDR1 SGHNT, CDR2 YENEEA.

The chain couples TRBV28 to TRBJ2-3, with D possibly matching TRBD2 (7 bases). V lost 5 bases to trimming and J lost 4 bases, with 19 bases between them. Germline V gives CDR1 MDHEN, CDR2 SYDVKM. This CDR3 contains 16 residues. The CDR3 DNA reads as TGTGCCAGCAGTCAATCTAGCGGAGGGGGGGCAGATACGCAGTATTTT. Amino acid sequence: CASSQSSGGGADTQYF.

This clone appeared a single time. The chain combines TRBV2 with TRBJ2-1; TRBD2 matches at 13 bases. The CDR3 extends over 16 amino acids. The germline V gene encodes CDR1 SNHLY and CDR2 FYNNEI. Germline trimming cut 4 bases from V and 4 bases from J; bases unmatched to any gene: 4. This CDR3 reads CASSGTSGSQYNEQFF. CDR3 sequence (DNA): TGTGCCAGCAGTGGGACTAGCGGGAGTCAGTACAATGAGCAGTTCTTC.

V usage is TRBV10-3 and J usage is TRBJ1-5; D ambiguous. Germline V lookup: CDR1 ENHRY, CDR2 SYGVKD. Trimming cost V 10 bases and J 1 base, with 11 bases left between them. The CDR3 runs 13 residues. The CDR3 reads CATQSGSNQPQHF. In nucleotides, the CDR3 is TGTGCCACACAGTCGGGGAGCAATCAGCCCCAGCATTTT.

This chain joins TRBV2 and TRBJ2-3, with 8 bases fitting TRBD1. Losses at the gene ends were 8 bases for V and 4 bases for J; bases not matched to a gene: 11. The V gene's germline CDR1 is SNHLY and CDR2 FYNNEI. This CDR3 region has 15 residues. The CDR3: CASVGQGARSDTQYF. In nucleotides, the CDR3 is TGTGCCAGCGTGGGGCAGGGGGCGAGGTCAGATACGCAGTATTTT.

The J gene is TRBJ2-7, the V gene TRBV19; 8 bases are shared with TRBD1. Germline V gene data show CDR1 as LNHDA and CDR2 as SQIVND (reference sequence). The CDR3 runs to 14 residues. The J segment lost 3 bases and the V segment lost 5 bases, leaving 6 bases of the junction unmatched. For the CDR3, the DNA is TGTGCCAGTAGTGATCGGACAGGGATCTACGAGCAGTACTTC. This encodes CASSDRTGIYEQYF. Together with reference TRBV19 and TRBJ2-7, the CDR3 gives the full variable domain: DGGITQSPKYLFRKEGQNVTLSCEQNLNHDAMYWYRQDPGQGLRLIYYSQIVNDFQKGDIAEGYSVSREKKESFPLTVTSAQKNPTAFYLCASSDRTGIYEQYFGPGTRLTVT.

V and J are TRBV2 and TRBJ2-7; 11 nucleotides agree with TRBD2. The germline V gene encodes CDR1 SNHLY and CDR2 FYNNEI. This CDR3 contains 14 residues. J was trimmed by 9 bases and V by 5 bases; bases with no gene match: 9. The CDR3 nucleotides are TGTGCCAGCAGTTCTCTAGCGGGAGGTGTATGGCAGTACTTC. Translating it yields CASSSLAGGVWQYF.

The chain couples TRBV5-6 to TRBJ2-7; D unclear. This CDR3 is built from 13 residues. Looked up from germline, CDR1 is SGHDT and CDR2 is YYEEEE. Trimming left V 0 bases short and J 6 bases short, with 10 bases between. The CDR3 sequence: CASSLERWGEQYF. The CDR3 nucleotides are TGTGCCAGCAGCTTGGAACGATGGGGCGAGCAGTACTTC.

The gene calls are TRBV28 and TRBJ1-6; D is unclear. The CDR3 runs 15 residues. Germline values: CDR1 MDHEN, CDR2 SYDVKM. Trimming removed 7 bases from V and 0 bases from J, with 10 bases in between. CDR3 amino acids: CASIGLSSYNSPLHF. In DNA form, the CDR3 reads TGTGCCAGCATAGGTCTTAGCTCCTATAATTCACCCCTCCACTTT.